This T cell receptor (beta chain) was captured by sequencing in a study of blood T cell repertoires in COVID-19. About the study: Acute-phase and convalescent COVID-19 samples originated in the United States, Italy and Spain. Nucleic acid was either cDNA or gDNA, and it came from T cells, B-cell-depleted T cells, or PBMCs.

Germline V lookup: CDR1 MNHNY, CDR2 SVGAGI (reference sequence). CDR3 size: 13 residues. Between the trimmed V and J ends, which lost 2 bases and 4 bases, there was a span of 8 bases. In the original processing: Estimation of nucleated cell counts was performed using reference gene primer amplification. Only in-frame clones appear in the TCRdb table, and some are missing; sequencing was by immunoSEQ multiplex PCR. V and J calls and clone size are as listed in that table; D and trimming were resolved from the DNA. Among around 260,000 clones listed, under 90% were seen once. The sample consisted of peripheral blood. This TCR was sampled from a man aged 60 to 69 with acute or convalescent COVID-19. The chain couples TRBV6-6 to TRBJ1-2; D call uncertain. CDR3: CASSYREGYGYTF. The CDR3 DNA is TGTGCCAGCAGTTACAGGGAGGGCTATGGCTACACCTTC.